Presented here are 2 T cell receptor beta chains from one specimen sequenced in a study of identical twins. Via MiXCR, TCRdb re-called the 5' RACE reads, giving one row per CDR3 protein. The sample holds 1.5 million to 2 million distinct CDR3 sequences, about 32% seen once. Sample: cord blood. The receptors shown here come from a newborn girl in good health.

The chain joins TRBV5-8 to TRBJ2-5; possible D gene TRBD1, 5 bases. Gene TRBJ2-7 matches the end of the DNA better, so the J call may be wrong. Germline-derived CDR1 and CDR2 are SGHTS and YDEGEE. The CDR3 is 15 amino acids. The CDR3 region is CASSLRSRGNYEQYF. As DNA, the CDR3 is TGTGCCAGCAGCTTGAGGAGTAGGGGCAACTACGAGCAGTACTTC.

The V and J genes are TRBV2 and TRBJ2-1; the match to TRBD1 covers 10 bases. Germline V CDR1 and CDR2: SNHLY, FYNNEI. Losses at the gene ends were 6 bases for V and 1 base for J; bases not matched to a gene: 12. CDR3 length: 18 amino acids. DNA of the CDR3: TGTGCCAGCAGGAGCCCAATGCCGGGACAGGGGTCCTACAATGAGCAGTTCTTC. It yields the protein CASRSPMPGQGSYNEQFF.